This TCR beta chain originates from a study of PD-1 blockade in classical Hodgkin lymphoma. Study conclusions and caveats: The study found complete responders had baseline diversity similar to newly diagnosed patients.

The patients all showed relapse after autologous stem cell transplantation, while their brentuximab vedotin exposure varied. Between the trimmed V and J ends, which lost 2 bases and 4 bases, there was a span of 9 bases. Germline V gene lookup returns CDR1 SGHAT and CDR2 FQNNGV. The CDR3 has 14 residues. Sequencing was performed with immunoSEQ multiplex PCR; in TCRdb, only in-frame clones are kept and a portion is missing. The sample includes roughly 30,000 clones, 70% of them seen just once. About this clone: Its target is not known.

This receptor was obtained from a human donor with classical Hodgkin lymphoma. The V and J genes are TRBV11-2 and TRBJ2-1, with D hard to call. This material consisted of peripheral blood mononuclear cells (PBMCs), taken before the second cycle of nivolumab. The CDR3 coding sequence is TGTGCCAGCAGCTTAATCGGATATTACAATGAGCAGTTCTTC. Residues: CASSLIGYYNEQFF.